Listed below are T cell receptor beta chains from one sample, sequenced in a study of glioma-infiltrating T cells. TCRdb called the multiplex PCR reads again in MiXCR, with one record for every CDR3 protein. The table has roughly 200,000 distinct CDR3 sequences, about 31% seen once. The sample was glioma tissue, nonneoplastic brain tissue, or PBMCs (not recorded which). The source of these receptors is a human donor with low-grade glioma or glioblastoma, undergoing nonglioma brain surgery, or in good health (not recorded which). CDR3s include the opening cysteine and the closing phenylalanine or tryptophan. A D gene is named only where the DNA matches it firmly. Clone size appears in some rows only: once, few, many, or a class for an expanded clone.

v_call: TRBV20-1; clone_size: NA; j_call: TRBJ2-3; d_call: NA; cdr3_length: 14; cdr3_nt: TGCAGTGCTAGCGGGCGTACTAGCACAGATACGCAGTATTTT; cdr3_aa: CSASGRTSTDTQYF
v_call: TRBV5-1; clone_size: many; j_call: TRBJ2-3; d_call: TRBD1; cdr3_length: 14; cdr3_nt: TGCGCCAGCAGCTTGGGACAGGGGCCAGATACGCAGTATTTT; cdr3_aa: CASSLGQGPDTQYF
v_call: TRBV20-1; clone_size: NA; j_call: TRBJ1-1; d_call: NA; cdr3_length: 13; cdr3_nt: TGCAGTGCCCGTCCAGGGCCCAACACTGAAGCTTTCTTT; cdr3_aa: CSARPGPNTEAFF
v_call: TRBV27; clone_size: many; j_call: TRBJ2-1; d_call: TRBD2; cdr3_length: 15; cdr3_nt: TGTGCCAGCAGTCGACTAGCGGGAGGGTACAATGAGCAGTTCTTC; cdr3_aa: CASSRLAGGYNEQFF
v_call: TRBV6-2/TRBV6-3; clone_size: many; j_call: TRBJ2-7; d_call: TRBD1; cdr3_length: 15; cdr3_nt: TGTGCCAGCAGTTCCATCTCTGGGACAGGCACCGAGCAGTACTTC; cdr3_aa: CASSSISGTGTEQYF
v_call: TRBV6-2/TRBV6-3; clone_size: many; j_call: TRBJ2-1; d_call: NA; cdr3_length: 13; cdr3_nt: TGTGCCAGCAGTTACTCAGGAATCCTCGAGCAGTTCTTC; cdr3_aa: CASSYSGILEQFF
v_call: TRBV4-1; clone_size: NA; j_call: TRBJ2-5; d_call: NA; cdr3_length: 15; cdr3_nt: TGCGCCAGCAGCCAGGGGGACACCACTGGAGAGACCCAGTACTTC; cdr3_aa: CASSQGDTTGETQYF
v_call: TRBV7-9; clone_size: many; j_call: TRBJ2-1; d_call: TRBD2; cdr3_length: 15; cdr3_nt: TGTGCCAGCAGCAAAGGACTAGCGGGAGTCAATGAGCAGTTCTTC; cdr3_aa: CASSKGLAGVNEQFF
v_call: TRBV25-1; clone_size: many; j_call: TRBJ2-7; d_call: TRBD2; cdr3_length: 14; cdr3_nt: TGTGCCAGCAGTGACTCCGGGAGGCTGCACGAGCAGTACTTC; cdr3_aa: CASSDSGRLHEQYF
v_call: TRBV30; clone_size: NA; j_call: TRBJ1-1; d_call: NA; cdr3_length: 13; cdr3_nt: TGTGCCTGGAGTTTGGACAGGAACACTGAAGCTTTCTTT; cdr3_aa: CAWSLDRNTEAFF